One sample yielded the 31 T cell receptor beta chains listed below, sequenced in a study of metastatic and nonmetastatic thyroid tumors. MiXCR reprocessed the PCR reads for TCRdb. This sample carries some 8,000 clones, around 33% of them seen once, and the ten largest clones take less than 20%. Thyroid surgery was preceded by no treatment in any patient. Sequenced sample: tumor tissue. These receptors originate from a female donor with papillary thyroid cancer or a benign thyroid nodule (not recorded which). Some clones in this sample may be carry-over from other donors' samples.

J is TRBJ2-7 and V is TRBV10-1; 9 nucleotides agree with TRBD2. Looked up from germline, CDR1 is WNHNN and CDR2 is SYGVQD (reference sequence). CDR3 length: 16 residues. The trim removed 3 bases at V and 2 bases at J, leaving 8 bases unmatched. DNA for the CDR3: TGCGCCAGCAGTGATGAGACTAGCGGATTCCCCTACGAGCAGTACTTC. Amino acid sequence: CASSDETSGFPYEQYF.

The V and J genes are TRBV15 and TRBJ2-7, with 9 bases matching TRBD2. J gave up 4 bases and V 1 base, and 5 bases lay outside the gene matches. CDR3 length: 15 residues. CDR1 is LNHNV and CDR2 is YYDKDF in the germline V gene (reference sequence). CDR3 amino acids: CATSRAPSGTYEQYF. The CDR3 region has the DNA TGTGCCACCAGCAGAGCTCCTAGCGGGACGTACGAGCAGTACTTC.

This clone was seen a handful of times. The chain uses TRBV20-1 and TRBJ2-7; D gene uncertain. Germline V CDR1 and CDR2: DFQATT, SNEGSKA (reference sequence). The V and J ends lost 0 bases and 7 bases respectively, with 13 bases between them. The CDR3 loop spans 13 amino acids. The DNA of the CDR3 is TGCAGTGCTAGAGAAGCTGGCGTACGAGAGCAGTACTTC. This gives the protein CSAREAGVREQYF.

This rearrangement joins TRBV2 to TRBJ2-3; TRBD2 matches at 14 bases. After removal of 6 bases from V and 4 bases from J, the junction contained 6 bases not matched to a gene. The length of the CDR3 is 16 residues. Per germline, CDR1 SNHLY and CDR2 FYNNEI. Here the CDR3 reads CASSRRTSGGPDTQYF. The CDR3 nucleotides are TGTGCCAGCAGCCGACGGACTAGCGGGGGGCCAGATACGCAGTATTTT.

The chain combines TRBV12-3 or TRBV12-4 with TRBJ1-6; D is unclear. The CDR3 covers 13 residues. Trimming removed 8 bases at V and 0 bases at J, with 5 bases between. The CDR3, as DNA: TGTGCCAGCTCAAGCTCCTATAATTCACCCCTCCACTTT. Translation: CASSSSYNSPLHF.

This clone was observed a single time. V and J are TRBV4-3 and TRBJ1-1, with D possibly TRBD1 on 6 matching bases. In germline, CDR1 is LGHNA, CDR2 YSLEER. Trimming left V 5 bases short and J 1 base short, with 11 bases between. The CDR3 has 14 residues. Here the CDR3 DNA reads TGCGCCAGCAGCTACGGACAGCGGAACACTGAAGCTTTCTTT. Residues: CASSYGQRNTEAFF.

There are a few counts of this clone. The chain is built from TRBV28 and TRBJ2-1, with no clear D. Trimming left V 7 bases short and J 0 bases short, with 7 bases between. The CDR3 totals 13 residues. Germline V gene lookup returns CDR1 MDHEN and CDR2 SYDVKM. The DNA of the CDR3 is TGTGCCAGCACAATTAGCTCCTACAATGAGCAGTTCTTC. It translates to CASTISSYNEQFF.

This clone appeared a few times. The chain combines TRBV12-3 or TRBV12-4 with TRBJ2-7; D might be TRBD1 (6 bases). This CDR3 contains 11 residues. Trimming stripped 5 bases from V and 4 bases from J, with 6 bases between. The CDR3 loop reads CASSGQYEQYF. CDR3 bases: TGTGCCAGCAGTGGACAGTACGAGCAGTACTTC.

The chain carries TRBV5-1 and TRBJ1-2; D gene uncertain. V was cut by 4 bases and J by 4 bases, with 8 bases left in between. This CDR3 is 12 amino acids long. The germline gives CDR1 SGHRS, CDR2 YFSETQ. The DNA of the CDR3 is TGCGCCAGCAGCGACGGAAGCTATGGCTACACCTTC. This gives the protein CASSDGSYGYTF.

This clone is classed as large. The chain carries TRBV4-1 and TRBJ1-2; D is undetermined. Germline V gene lookup returns CDR1 MGHRA and CDR2 YSYEKL. The V gene lost 0 bases and the J gene lost 5 bases, with 10 bases spanning the gap. The CDR3 totals 14 residues. CDR3 amino acids: CASSQEVRQYGYTF. The CDR3 DNA sequence: TGCGCCAGCAGCCAAGAAGTACGGCAGTATGGCTACACCTTC.

V is TRBV20-1 and J is TRBJ1-1; D possibly corresponds to TRBD1 (5 bases). CDR1 is DFQATT and CDR2 is SNEGSKA in the germline V gene (reference sequence). Trimming removed 2 bases from V and 3 bases from J, with 10 bases in between. CDR3 length: 13 amino acids. CDR3 sequence (DNA): TGCAGTGCTAGAAGGGGATTTGACACTGAAGCTTTCTTT. This encodes CSARRGFDTEAFF.

The CDR3 loop is CASRESGGSSPLHF. The CDR3 nucleotides are TGTGCCAGCAGAGAGTCAGGGGGCAGTTCACCCCTCCACTTT. The V call is TRBV28, the J call TRBJ1-6; 8 bases fit TRBD1. Germline V lookup: CDR1 MDHEN, CDR2 SYDVKM. The length of the CDR3 is 14 residues. Trimming took 6 bases from V and 9 from J; bases not matched to a gene: 7.

CDR3 protein: CSARWTSSYEQYF. The CDR3 bases are TGCAGTGCTAGGTGGACTAGCTCCTACGAGCAGTACTTC. V is TRBV20-1 and J is TRBJ2-7, with TRBD2 identical over 7 bases. V lost 3 bases to trimming and J lost 0 bases; unmatched junction nucleotides: 2. This CDR3 region has 13 residues. Per the germline V gene, CDR1 is DFQATT and CDR2 is SNEGSKA (reference sequence).

In this sample, this clone turned up a few times. This chain joins TRBV6-5 and TRBJ2-1, with D hard to call. There are 15 residues in the CDR3. Trimming shortened V by 1 base and J by 0 bases, and 7 bases separated the two germline ends. Germline CDR1 reads MNHEY; CDR2 reads SVGAGI. The CDR3 protein is CASSYWRNSYNEQFF. The CDR3 bases are TGTGCCAGCAGTTACTGGCGGAACTCCTACAATGAGCAGTTCTTC.

V gene TRBV4-2 combines with J gene TRBJ1-1; D is perhaps TRBD1 (5 bases). V dropped 2 bases and J dropped 5 bases, with 9 bases sitting between them. The CDR3 is 13 amino acids. The germline CDR1 and CDR2 sequences are LGHNA and YNFKEQ. The DNA of the CDR3 is TGTGCCAGCAGCCAACTGGGGGTTACTGAAGCTTTCTTT. Encoded protein: CASSQLGVTEAFF.

This clone was detected a few times. V gene TRBV10-3 combines with J gene TRBJ2-1; possibly TRBD1 for D (6 bases). Trimming took 0 bases from V and 7 from J, leaving 13 bases between them. Germline V lookup: CDR1 ENHRY, CDR2 SYGVKD. The CDR3 totals 15 residues. The CDR3 DNA reads as TGTGCCATCAGTGAGTCATCAGGGGACGTTAATGAGCAGTTCTTC. This encodes CAISESSGDVNEQFF.

The chain couples TRBV4-1 to TRBJ2-7; TRBD1 matches 9 bases. J lost 3 bases, V lost 4 bases, and 7 bases had no gene match. CDR3 length: 15 residues. CDR1 MGHRA and CDR2 YSYEKL come from the germline V gene. CDR3 region: CASSPGQGIIYEQYF. The DNA of the CDR3 is TGCGCCAGCAGCCCGGGACAGGGTATTATCTACGAGCAGTACTTC.

The rearrangement uses TRBV11-1 and TRBJ2-7; D is possibly TRBD2 (7 bases). The germline V and J ends were trimmed by 5 bases and 0 bases, with 26 bases remaining between them. Germline V gene lookup returns CDR1 SGHAT and CDR2 FQDESV (reference sequence). The CDR3 covers 19 residues. CDR3 bases: TGTGCCAGCAGCACCACAGGGTCGGGGCTAGCGGATCTCTCCTACGAGCAGTACTTC. Protein product: CASSTTGSGLADLSYEQYF.

By share, this clone counts as medium-sized. The chain is built from TRBV24-1 and TRBJ2-7; TRBD1 matches 9 bases. The germline V gene has CDR1 KGHDR and CDR2 SFDVKD. This CDR3 has 13 amino acids. V trimming: 4 bases; J trimming: 9 bases; junction bases outside the gene matches: 6. CDR3 DNA: TGTGCCACCAGTGACTCGGGACAGGGAATGCAGTACTTC. Its translation is CATSDSGQGMQYF.

The V call is TRBV5-1, the J call TRBJ2-2; D is ambiguous. V gave up 1 base and J gave up 0 bases, with 4 bases separating them. The length of the CDR3 is 14 residues. Germline assignment: CDR1 SGHRS and CDR2 YFSETQ. The CDR3 DNA sequence: TGCGCCAGCAGCTTGTCGCCGAACACCGGGGAGCTGTTTTTT. Encoded protein: CASSLSPNTGELFF.

The sample holds one count of this clone. This rearrangement joins TRBV28 to TRBJ1-3; D is undetermined. The CDR3 consists of 17 residues. Germline lookup yields CDR1 MDHEN and CDR2 SYDVKM. Trimming pared 1 base from V and 0 bases from J, leaving 13 bases between. CDR3 bases: TGTGCCAGCAGTTTATCGCTCAGCAGCTACTCTGGAAACACCATATATTTT. This encodes CASSLSLSSYSGNTIYF. The full variable domain, in which reference TRBV28 and TRBJ1-3 provide the parts outside the CDR3, is DVKVTQSSRYLVKRTGEKVFLECVQDMDHENMFWYRQDPGLGLRLIYFSYDVKMKEKGDIPEGYSVSREKKERFSLILESASTNQTSMYLCASSLSLSSYSGNTIYFGEGSWLTVV.

The chain uses TRBV5-1 and TRBJ2-5, with D possibly being TRBD1 (5 bases). The V gene's germline CDR1 is SGHRS and CDR2 YFSETQ. The CDR3 runs 14 residues. V dropped 4 bases and J dropped 5 bases, with 15 bases sitting between them. The CDR3 DNA follows: TGCGCCAGCAGCGAACCCTCCAGGGTGGAGACCCAGTACTTC. Its translation is CASSEPSRVETQYF.

This rearrangement joins TRBV6-1 to TRBJ1-3; 8 bases agree with TRBD1. There are 15 residues in the CDR3. J was trimmed by 3 bases and V by 6 bases; bases with no gene match: 7. Per the germline V gene, CDR1 is MNHNS and CDR2 is SASEGT. CDR3 protein: CASRRVTGDGNTIYF. The CDR3, as DNA: TGTGCCAGCAGGCGGGTGACAGGGGATGGAAACACCATATATTTT.

Sample share makes this clone medium-sized. The chain couples TRBV15 to TRBJ2-1, with a possible D match to TRBD2 (5 bases). The CDR3 has 15 amino acids. Trimming removed 0 bases at V and 4 bases at J, with 10 bases between. The germline V gene has CDR1 LNHNV and CDR2 YYDKDF (reference sequence). The CDR3 sequence: CATSRDREPYNEQFF. CDR3 DNA: TGTGCCACCAGCAGAGATAGGGAGCCTTACAATGAGCAGTTCTTC. The full variable domain, in which reference TRBV15 and TRBJ2-1 provide the parts outside the CDR3, is DAMVIQNPRYQVTQFGKPVTLSCSQTLNHNVMYWYQQKSSQAPKLLFHYYDKDFNNEADTPDNFQSRRPNTSFCFLDIRSPGLGDTAMYLCATSRDREPYNEQFFGPGTRLTVL.

The chain joins TRBV5-1 to TRBJ2-2, with D possibly being TRBD1 (6 bases). The V end lost 0 bases, the J end lost 2 bases, and 11 bases lay between the germline ends. The CDR3 extends over 16 amino acids. Germline values: CDR1 SGHRS, CDR2 YFSETQ. This CDR3 reads CASSLARGRNTGELFF. CDR3 DNA sequence: TGCGCCAGCAGCTTGGCCAGGGGACGAAACACCGGGGAGCTGTTTTTT.

This clone was detected ten times or more. The rearrangement links TRBV2 to TRBJ2-1; no clear D gene. Germline V gene lookup returns CDR1 SNHLY and CDR2 FYNNEI. V lost 6 bases, J lost 4 bases, and 10 bases lay in between. The CDR3 is 13 residues long. The CDR3 DNA reads as TGTGCCAGCAGAGGCCTAGGTTACAATGAGCAGTTCTTC. It encodes CASRGLGYNEQFF.

This chain joins TRBV11-2 and TRBJ2-5; tentatively, D is TRBD1 (6 bases). Germline V CDR1 and CDR2: SGHAT, FQNNGV. V was cut by 2 bases and J by 5 bases, with 18 bases left in between. The length of the CDR3 is 16 residues. CDR3 sequence reads: CASSLRPGTGWETQYF. For the CDR3, the DNA is TGTGCCAGCAGCTTACGTCCCGGTACAGGGTGGGAGACCCAGTACTTC.

CDR3 DNA: TGTGCCAGCATCTCCCCTCCGGGAAACCACGAGCAGTACTTC. Its translation: CASISPPGNHEQYF. The chain combines TRBV7-3 with TRBJ2-7, with D perhaps TRBD2 (5 bases). The CDR3 is made up of 14 amino acids. Trimming pared 7 bases from V and 5 bases from J, leaving 18 bases between. The V gene's germline CDR1 is SGHTA and CDR2 FQGTGA.

The chain carries TRBV20-1 and TRBJ2-2; the match to TRBD2 covers 12 bases. CDR3 length: 17 residues. CDR1 is DFQATT and CDR2 is SNEGSKA in the germline V gene (reference sequence). V was pared by 1 base and J by 3 bases, with 6 bases of the junction left unmatched. CDR3 loop: CSARAPRLAGDTGELFF. The CDR3, as DNA: TGCAGTGCTAGAGCCCCTCGACTAGCGGGAGACACCGGGGAGCTGTTTTTT.

By share, this clone counts as medium-sized. CDR3 in amino acids: CAISVGQGNASPLHF. The CDR3 bases are TGTGCCATCAGTGTTGGACAGGGGAATGCTTCACCCCTCCACTTT. The rearrangement links TRBV10-3 to TRBJ1-6, with 9 positions matching TRBD1. V trimming: 4 bases; J trimming: 9 bases; junction bases outside the gene matches: 7. Per germline, CDR1 ENHRY and CDR2 SYGVKD. The CDR3 loop spans 15 amino acids.

J is TRBJ2-7 and V is TRBV20-1, with 10 nucleotides matching TRBD1. Germline values: CDR1 DFQATT, CDR2 SNEGSKA (reference sequence). V lost 2 bases, J lost 4 bases, and 5 bases stayed unmatched. The length of the CDR3 is 14 residues. As DNA, the CDR3 is TGCAGTGCTAGATCCCCGGGACAGGGGTACGAGCAGTACTTC. Encoded protein: CSARSPGQGYEQYF.